Shown below are 5 T cell receptor beta chains from a single sample sequenced in a study of control samples from healthy donors and cancer patients. Repertoires were generated with immunoSEQ multiplex PCR, while TCRdb's copy carries only in-frame clones and drops some. The table has 90,000 to 150,000 clones, about 87% seen once. The sample taken for sequencing was blood. These receptors were taken from a man aged 35-49 years in good health.

This chain links TRBV11-3 with TRBJ1-1; D not resolved. This CDR3 comprises 14 residues. CDR1 and CDR2 from the germline V gene are SGHNT and YENEEA. The ends were cut back, 2 bases at V and 5 bases at J, with 12 bases in the middle. CDR3 in amino acids: CASSLKPHLTEAFF. The DNA of the CDR3 is TGTGCCAGCAGCTTAAAACCCCATTTGACTGAAGCTTTCTTT.

The rearrangement joins TRBV12-3 or TRBV12-4 to TRBJ1-5; no firm D call. Trimming cost V 3 bases and J 3 bases, with 3 bases left between them. CDR3 size: 12 residues. This CDR3 reads CASSFHNQPQHF. CDR3 DNA sequence: TGTGCCAGCAGTTTTCACAATCAGCCCCAGCATTTT.

The CDR3 is CASSLGGPSGNTIYF. The CDR3 coding sequence is TGTGCCAGCAGCCTCGGAGGCCCTTCTGGAAACACCATATATTTT. This chain connects TRBV7-3 to TRBJ1-3; D is unresolved. The ends were cut back, 5 bases at V and 1 base at J, with 12 bases in the middle. CDR3 length: 15 amino acids. CDR1 and CDR2 from the germline V gene are SGHTA and FQGTGA.

This clone was observed once. The rearrangement joins TRBV5-1 to TRBJ2-1; 8 nucleotides match TRBD1. The CDR3 spans 15 residues. Germline V gene sequence: CDR1 SGHRS, CDR2 YFSETQ. J lost 6 bases, V lost 0 bases, and 5 bases had no gene match. The CDR3 here is CASSLEGQGLNEQFF. The DNA of the CDR3 is TGCGCCAGCAGCTTGGAAGGACAGGGTCTCAATGAGCAGTTCTTC. Variable domain in full (rest from reference TRBV5-1 and TRBJ2-1): KAGVTQTPRYLIKTRGQQVTLSCSPISGHRSVSWYQQTPGQGLQFLFEYFSETQRNKGNFPGRFSGRQFSNSRSEMNVSTLELGDSALYLCASSLEGQGLNEQFFGPGTRLTVL.

The rearrangement joins TRBV7-3 to TRBJ2-1; 7 bases are a match to TRBD1. V lost 2 bases, J lost 1 base, and 2 bases stayed unmatched. Germline CDR1 is SGHTA and CDR2 is FQGTGA. The CDR3 runs 15 residues. CDR3 sequence: CASSLSGGSYNEQFF. CDR3 coding DNA: TGTGCCAGCAGCTTATCAGGGGGTTCCTACAATGAGCAGTTCTTC. The entire variable domain, with the rest obtained from reference TRBV7-3 and TRBJ2-1, is as follows: GAGVSQTPSNKVTEKGKYVELRCDPISGHTALYWYRQSLGQGPEFLIYFQGTGAADDSGLPNDRFFAVRPEGSVSTLKIQRTERGDSAVYLCASSLSGGSYNEQFFGPGTRLTVL.